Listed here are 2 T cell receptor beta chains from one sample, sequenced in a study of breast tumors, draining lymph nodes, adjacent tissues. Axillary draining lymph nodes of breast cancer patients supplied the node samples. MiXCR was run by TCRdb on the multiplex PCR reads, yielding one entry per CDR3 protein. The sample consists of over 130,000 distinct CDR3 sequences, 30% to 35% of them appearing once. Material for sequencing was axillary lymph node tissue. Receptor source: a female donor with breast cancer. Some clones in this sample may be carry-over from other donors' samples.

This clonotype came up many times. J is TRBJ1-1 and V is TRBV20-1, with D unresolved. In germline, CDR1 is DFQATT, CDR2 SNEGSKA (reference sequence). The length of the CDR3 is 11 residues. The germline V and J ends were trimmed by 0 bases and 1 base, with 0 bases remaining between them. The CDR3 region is CSARENTEAFF. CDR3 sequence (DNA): TGCAGTGCTAGAGAGAACACTGAAGCTTTCTTT.

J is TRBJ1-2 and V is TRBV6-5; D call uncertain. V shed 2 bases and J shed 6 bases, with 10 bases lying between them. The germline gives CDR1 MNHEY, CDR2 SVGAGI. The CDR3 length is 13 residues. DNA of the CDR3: TGTGCCAGCAGTTACACTTACAGCGATGGCTACACCTTC. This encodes CASSYTYSDGYTF.